A selection of T cell receptor beta chains follows, all from one sample in a study of shared clonotypes between healthy human individuals. Sequencing used immunoSEQ multiplex PCR; TCRdb keeps in-frame clones, though not all of them. The repertoire holds around 2.3 million clones, with approximately 94% as singletons. Sequencing was done on a sample of naive CD4+ T cells sorted from blood. The receptors come from a man aged 18 to 29 in good health. The CDR3 runs from the conserved cysteine through the conserved F or W. Fields, in order: V gene, J gene, D gene, clone size, CDR3 protein, CDR3 DNA. A D gene is named only where the DNA matches it firmly. Size tells how often a clone was seen (once, few, many) or the class of an expanded clone, and some rows leave it out.

TRBV18	TRBJ2-7	TRBD2	-	CASSLLAGGNSGEQYF	TGTGCCAGCTCACTTCTAGCGGGAGGAAACTCGGGAGAGCAGTACTTC
TRBV5-1	TRBJ2-5	TRBD2	-	CASSLSVTGGQETQYF	TGCGCCAGCAGCCTCTCAGTGACGGGGGGCCAAGAGACCCAGTACTTC
TRBV6-6	TRBJ1-1	-	-	CASLSDLNTEAFF	TGTGCCAGTTTGTCCGACCTGAACACTGAAGCTTTCTTT
TRBV7-9	TRBJ2-1	-	-	CASSLAAVTYNEQFF	TGTGCCAGCAGCTTGGCGGCTGTCACCTACAATGAGCAGTTCTTC
TRBV11-2	TRBJ2-3	-	-	CASSPPGDTQYF	TGTGCCAGCAGCCCCCCTGGAGATACGCAGTATTTT
TRBV27	TRBJ2-7	TRBD2	-	CASSFLAGGGEQYF	TGTGCCAGCAGTTTCCTAGCGGGAGGAGGCGAGCAGTACTTC
TRBV30	TRBJ1-1	-	few	CAWRGNGNTEAFF	TGTGCCTGGAGGGGGAACGGGAACACTGAAGCTTTCTTT
TRBV4-1	TRBJ1-5	-	-	CASSQDRFTGNQHF	TGCGCCAGCAGCCAAGATCGATTTACAGGGAACCAGCATTTT
TRBV7-2	TRBJ1-4	-	-	CASSLPRGRGNEKLFF	TGTGCCAGCAGCTTACCCCGGGGACGAGGTAATGAAAAACTGTTTTTT
TRBV5-4	TRBJ2-5	TRBD2	-	CASSLGLGASGYQETQYF	TGTGCCAGCAGCTTAGGGCTTGGGGCTAGCGGATACCAAGAGACCCAGTACTTC
TRBV30	TRBJ1-2	-	-	CAWSVLRRTASQANYGYTF	TGTGCCTGGAGTGTACTTCGGCGGACAGCGTCTCAAGCTAACTATGGCTACACCTTC
TRBV6-6	TRBJ2-2	TRBD1	-	CASTPLKPGGTGELFF	TGTGCCAGCACCCCCCTCAAGCCAGGGGGCACCGGGGAGCTGTTTTTT
TRBV30	TRBJ2-7	-	-	CAWSRSGLLYEQYF	TGTGCCTGGAGCCGAAGCGGGTTACTCTACGAGCAGTACTTC
TRBV7-2	TRBJ1-1	-	-	CASSRRGNTEAFF	TGTGCCAGCAGCCGACGGGGGAACACTGAAGCTTTCTTT
TRBV27	TRBJ2-5	TRBD2	once	CASRLAGGETQYF	TGTGCCAGCAGACTAGCGGGGGGAGAGACCCAGTACTTC
TRBV5-1	TRBJ2-2	TRBD2	-	CASSPKGLALIMGPPGELFF	TGCGCCAGCAGCCCGAAGGGACTAGCGCTCATAATGGGCCCCCCCGGGGAGCTGTTTTTT
TRBV2	TRBJ2-1	-	-	CASNGGGVYYEQFF	TGTGCCAGCAATGGGGGCGGAGTCTATTATGAGCAGTTCTTC
TRBV7-2	TRBJ2-1	-	-	CASSLVGEQFF	TGTGCCAGCAGCTTAGTGGGTGAGCAGTTCTTC
TRBV7-9	TRBJ2-1	TRBD2	-	CASSLTSGGYNEQFF	TGTGCCAGCAGCTTGACTAGCGGGGGATACAATGAGCAGTTCTTC
TRBV5-1	TRBJ2-2	TRBD1	-	CASSGTGANTGELFF	TGCGCCAGCAGCGGGACAGGGGCGAACACCGGGGAGCTGTTTTTT
TRBV6-5	TRBJ1-1	-	-	CASSLDTMNTEAFF	TGTGCCAGCAGCCTCGACACCATGAACACTGAAGCTTTCTTT
TRBV29-1	TRBJ1-2	-	-	CSVGDRREHGYTF	TGCAGCGTCGGGGACCGACGAGAACATGGCTACACCTTC
TRBV9	TRBJ2-7	TRBD2	-	CASSVGASGSTYEQYF	TGTGCCAGCAGCGTAGGGGCTAGCGGGTCGACCTACGAGCAGTACTTC
TRBV19	TRBJ1-3	TRBD1	-	CASSKGTAGNTIYF	TGTGCCAGTAGTAAGGGGACAGCGGGAAACACCATATATTTT
TRBV14	TRBJ1-2	-	-	CASSQGVHYGYTF	TGTGCCAGCAGCCAAGGGGTTCACTATGGCTACACCTTC
TRBV20-1	TRBJ1-1	-	-	CSASKGTEAFF	TGCAGTGCCTCGAAAGGCACTGAAGCTTTCTTT
TRBV10-3	TRBJ1-2	TRBD1	-	CAISGTGGHGNYGYTF	TGTGCCATCAGCGGGACAGGGGGCCACGGGAACTATGGCTACACCTTC
TRBV10-3	TRBJ2-3	TRBD2	-	CAISGLAGTGDTQYF	TGTGCCATCAGCGGACTAGCGGGCACCGGAGATACGCAGTATTTT
TRBV4-3	TRBJ2-1	TRBD2	-	CASSVASGTYNEQFF	TGCGCCAGCAGCGTCGCTAGCGGGACATACAATGAGCAGTTCTTC
TRBV29-1	TRBJ2-5	-	-	CSVFVWEEETQYF	TGCAGCGTTTTCGTCTGGGAGGAGGAGACCCAGTACTTC
TRBV12-5	TRBJ2-7	TRBD2	-	CASGSPGLAGGIDSYEQYF	TGTGCTAGTGGATCGCCCGGACTAGCGGGGGGTATCGACTCCTACGAGCAGTACTTC
TRBV5-6	TRBJ2-1	-	-	CASSLGRGYYNEQFF	TGTGCCAGCAGCTTAGGACGGGGGTACTACAATGAGCAGTTCTTC
TRBV6-5	TRBJ1-2	-	-	CASSRQADYGYTF	TGTGCCAGCAGCCGACAGGCCGACTATGGCTACACCTTC
TRBV2	TRBJ1-1	-	once	CATGMNTEAFF	TGTGCCACGGGGATGAACACTGAAGCTTTCTTT
TRBV18	TRBJ1-3	TRBD1	-	CASSPAGGNSGNTIYF	TGTGCCAGCTCACCAGCAGGGGGTAACTCTGGAAACACCATATATTTT
TRBV30	TRBJ2-3	-	-	CAWSVFREGVFWGYGSTDTQYF	TGTGCCTGGAGTGTGTTTAGGGAGGGGGTCTTTTGGGGCTACGGGAGCACAGATACGCAGTATTTT
TRBV28	TRBJ1-2	-	-	CASSQGGYGYTF	TGTGCCAGCAGTCAAGGGGGATATGGCTACACCTTC
TRBV5-1	TRBJ1-6	-	once	CASRPGAENSPLHF	TGCGCCAGCAGACCAGGGGCGGAAAATTCACCCCTCCACTTT
TRBV4-1	TRBJ2-5	TRBD2	once	CASSRAGLVQETQYF	TGCGCCAGCAGCCGAGCGGGACTAGTCCAAGAGACCCAGTACTTC
TRBV5-6	TRBJ2-2	TRBD2	once	CASTRGGLAGTGELFF	TGTGCCAGCACTCGCGGGGGACTAGCGGGCACCGGGGAGCTGTTTTTT
TRBV12-5	TRBJ2-5	TRBD2	-	CASGGEIAGIQTQYF	TGTGCTAGTGGTGGTGAGATAGCGGGGATCCAGACCCAGTACTTC
TRBV29-1	TRBJ2-3	-	once	CSVPRADTQYF	TGCAGCGTTCCTAGGGCAGATACGCAGTATTTT
TRBV5-8	TRBJ2-1	-	-	CASSPGTHTYNEQFF	TGTGCCAGCAGTCCCGGGACACACACCTACAATGAGCAGTTCTTC
TRBV11-3	TRBJ2-2	TRBD1	once	CASSLDSDRGKTGELFF	TGTGCCAGCAGCTTAGATTCGGACAGGGGGAAGACCGGGGAGCTGTTTTTT
TRBV10-3	TRBJ2-5	TRBD2	once	CAISLLPGLGEYF	TGTGCCATCAGCCTTCTTCCGGGACTAGGGGAGTACTTC
TRBV7-2	TRBJ2-7	-	-	CASSRAASYEQYF	TGTGCCAGCAGCCGAGCGGCGAGCTACGAGCAGTACTTC